This TCR beta chain was identified in a study of T cell responses to AZD1222 COVID-19 vaccine. This clone was counted a few times. Its cognate antigen is unknown. This table comes from immunoSEQ multiplex PCR, and its TCRdb copy is limited to in-frame clones, with some not included. Of 56,000 or so clones listed, nearly 80% are singletons. Findings and limits, study-wide: Among spike-specific TCRs, nearly half reportedly target unmutated variant regions. An increase in Spike-specific TCR breadth and depth was observed after two AZD1222 doses.

The V gene lost 4 bases and the J gene lost 3 bases, with 13 bases spanning the gap. Per the germline V gene, CDR1 is SGHRS and CDR2 is YFSETQ. This CDR3 contains 15 residues. Sequenced here: peripheral blood, sampled 28 days after the second AZD1222 dose. The source of this sequence is an adult who received the AZD1222 COVID-19 vaccine. J is TRBJ1-4 and V is TRBV5-1; a possible D gene is TRBD1 (6 bases). CDR3 loop: CASSPSGASNEKLFF. CDR3 nucleotide sequence: TGCGCCAGCAGCCCCTCGGGGGCATCTAATGAAAAACTGTTTTTT.